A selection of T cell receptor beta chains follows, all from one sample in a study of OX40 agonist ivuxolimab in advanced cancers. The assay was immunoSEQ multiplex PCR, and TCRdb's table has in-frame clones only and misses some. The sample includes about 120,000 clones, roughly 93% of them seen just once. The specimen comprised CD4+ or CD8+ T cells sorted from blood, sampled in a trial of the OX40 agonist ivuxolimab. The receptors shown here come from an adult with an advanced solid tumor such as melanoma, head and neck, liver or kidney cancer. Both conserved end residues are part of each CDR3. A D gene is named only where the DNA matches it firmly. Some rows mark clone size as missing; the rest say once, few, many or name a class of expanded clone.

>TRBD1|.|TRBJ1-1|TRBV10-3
TGTGCCATCAGTGAACAGGGGAGCACTGAAGCTTTCTTT
CAISEQGSTEAFF
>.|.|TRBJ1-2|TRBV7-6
TGTGCCAGCAGCTTAGACGAGGCCCTGTATGGCTACACCTTC
CASSLDEALYGYTF
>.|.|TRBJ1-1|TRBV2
TGTGCCAGCAGTGGTGCGGGAGGTCGCAGGGAAGCTTTCTTT
CASSGAGGRREAFF
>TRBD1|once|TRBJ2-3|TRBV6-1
TGTGCCAGCAGCCGGACAGGGATAGAGACAGATACGCAGTATTTT
CASSRTGIETDTQYF
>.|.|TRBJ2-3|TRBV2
TGTGCCAGCAGTGTAGGAGGGGGCCAAACAGATACGCAGTATTTT
CASSVGGGQTDTQYF
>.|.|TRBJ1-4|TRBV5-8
TGTGCCAGCAGCTCCACTAGAGGGTTTGATTCAACTAATGAAAAACTGTTTTTT
CASSSTRGFDSTNEKLFF
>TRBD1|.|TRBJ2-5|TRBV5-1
TGCGCCAGCAGCTTCGGACAGGGGAAGGAGACCCAGTACTTC
CASSFGQGKETQYF
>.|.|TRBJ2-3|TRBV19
TGTGCCAGTAGTCCCGGGCCCTCAATTTCCACAGATACGCAGTATTTT
CASSPGPSISTDTQYF
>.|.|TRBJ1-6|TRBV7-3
TGTGCCAGCAGCTTAATGCCCTCGGGGTCACCCCTCCACTTT
CASSLMPSGSPLHF
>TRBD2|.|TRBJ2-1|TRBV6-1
TGTGCCAGCAGTGTTCTAGCGGACTCCTACAATGAGCAGTTCTTC
CASSVLADSYNEQFF
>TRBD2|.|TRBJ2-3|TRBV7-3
TGTGCCAGCAGGGGAATCGGGACTAGCGGAAGCACAGATACGCAGTATTTT
CASRGIGTSGSTDTQYF
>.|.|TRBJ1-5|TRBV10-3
TGTGCCATCAGTGCCGGGCAGGGTAGCAATCAGCCCCAGCATTTT
CAISAGQGSNQPQHF
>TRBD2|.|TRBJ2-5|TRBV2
TGTGCCAGCAGTCCCCGCTGGGCGGGGGGGCAAGAGACCCAGTACTTC
CASSPRWAGGQETQYF
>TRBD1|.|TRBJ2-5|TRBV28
TGTGCCAGCAGCCGACCAGGACAGGGTGAAGAGACCCAGTACTTC
CASSRPGQGEETQYF
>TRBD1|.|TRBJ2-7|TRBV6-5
TGTGCCAGCAACACGGGACAGGGGTTGGGCTACGAGCAGTACTTC
CASNTGQGLGYEQYF
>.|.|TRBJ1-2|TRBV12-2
TGTGCAAGTCGCCTAATAAGACAGTTCTACTATGGCTACACCTTC
CASRLIRQFYYGYTF
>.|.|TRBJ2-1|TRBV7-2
TGTGCCAGCAGCCTGCAGGGACTGGGCTCCTACAATGAGCAGTTCTTC
CASSLQGLGSYNEQFF
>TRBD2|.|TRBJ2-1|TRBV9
TGTGCCAGCAGCGTAGTTGCTAGCGGGTCGGCTCCCTACAATGAGCAGTTCTTC
CASSVVASGSAPYNEQFF
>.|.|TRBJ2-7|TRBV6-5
TGTGCCAGCCAGGGGACCACCTACGAGCAGTACTTC
CASQGTTYEQYF